These 22 T cell receptor beta chains were sequenced from one sample in a study of cytotoxic CD8 clonotypes in ibrutinib-treated CLL. Assay: immunoSEQ multiplex PCR; the TCRdb copy retains only in-frame clones and omits some. This repertoire shows some 300,000 clones, about 77% found once; its top ten account for 5.5% to 8%. Source: PBMCs, taken before ibrutinib treatment. Receptors were obtained from a human donor with chronic lymphocytic leukemia.

This chain joins TRBV27 and TRBJ2-7; D is unclear. Trimming removed 2 bases from V and 6 bases from J, with 8 bases in between. Germline values: CDR1 MNHEY, CDR2 SMNVEV (reference sequence). This CDR3 region has 12 residues. In DNA, the CDR3 is TGTGCCAGCAGTTTAAATCTGGGCGAGCAGTACTTC. As protein: CASSLNLGEQYF.

The V gene is TRBV4-1, the J gene TRBJ2-7, with 11 bases lining up with TRBD2. Germline-derived CDR1 and CDR2 are MGHRA and YSYEKL. V lost 4 bases, J lost 3 bases, and 8 bases stayed unmatched. The length of the CDR3 is 16 residues. The CDR3, as DNA: TGCGCCAGCAGCCGACTAGCGGGATTTATACTCTACGAGCAGTACTTC. Translation gives CASSRLAGFILYEQYF.

V gene TRBV5-4 combines with J gene TRBJ2-1; 7 bases align to TRBD2. The V and J ends lost 5 bases and 8 bases, in that order; junction bases with no gene match: 13. The CDR3 is made up of 15 amino acids. The V gene's germline CDR1 is SGHNT and CDR2 YYREEE (reference sequence). CDR3 in DNA: TGTGCCAGCAGGGATCTAGCGGAGCCCAGGGATGAGCAGTTCTTC. Protein: CASRDLAEPRDEQFF.

The chain joins TRBV5-1 to TRBJ2-7; TRBD1 aligns across 8 bases. The trim removed 5 bases at V and 2 bases at J, leaving 12 bases unmatched. There are 16 residues in the CDR3. CDR1 and CDR2 from the germline V gene are SGHRS and YFSETQ. The CDR3 here is CASSLGGTGKAYEQYF. In nucleotides, the CDR3 is TGCGCCAGCAGTCTAGGGGGGACAGGTAAAGCCTACGAGCAGTACTTC.

This sequence joins TRBV29-1 and TRBJ1-2, with D possibly being TRBD1 (5 bases). V lost 7 bases and J 5 bases, leaving 14 bases between the germline ends. Per germline, CDR1 SQVTM and CDR2 ANQGSEA. This CDR3 is 12 amino acids long. The CDR3 loop is CSGKDRGYGYTF. CDR3 DNA: TGCAGCGGAAAAGACCGGGGGTATGGCTACACCTTC.

This sequence joins TRBV5-6 and TRBJ2-7; 12 bases fit TRBD2. Trimming at V came to 3 bases and at J to 5 bases, leaving 12 bases not matched to a gene. The CDR3 is made up of 17 amino acids. Germline CDR1 SGHDT, CDR2 YYEEEE. CDR3 protein: CASSSTSGRSLRHEQYF. For the CDR3, the DNA is TGTGCCAGCAGCTCAACTAGCGGGAGGTCCTTACGGCACGAGCAGTACTTC.

V usage is TRBV28 and J usage is TRBJ2-1; 14 nucleotides agree with TRBD2. Germline assignment: CDR1 MDHEN and CDR2 SYDVKM. The trim removed 4 bases at V and 8 bases at J, leaving 7 bases unmatched. The CDR3 totals 16 residues. The CDR3 spells CASSSTGTSGSDEQFF. The CDR3 nucleotides are TGTGCCAGCAGTTCCACCGGGACTAGCGGGAGTGATGAGCAGTTCTTC.

The rearrangement links TRBV6-5 to TRBJ2-6; 7 nucleotides line up with TRBD2. Germline V gives CDR1 MNHEY, CDR2 SVGAGI. This CDR3 has 15 residues. V shed 6 bases, J shed 2 bases, and the junction held 4 bases outside the gene matches. The DNA for the CDR3 is TGTGCCAGCAGGAGACTAGCTGCTGGGGCCAACGTCCTGACTTTC. It specifies CASRRLAAGANVLTF.

The chain links TRBV29-1 to TRBJ2-3, with D possibly being TRBD2 (6 bases). With 3 bases removed from V and 0 bases from J, the gap between germline ends came to 13 bases. The CDR3 contains 15 residues. Germline-derived CDR1 and CDR2 are SQVTM and ANQGSEA. CDR3 in amino acids: CSVDQAGTSTDTQYF. Written as DNA, the CDR3 is TGCAGCGTTGATCAAGCGGGCACTAGCACAGATACGCAGTATTTT.

This sequence joins TRBV11-2 and TRBJ2-7, with TRBD1 matching over 7 bases. Trimming cost V 5 bases and J 2 bases; bases outside gene matches: 3. Germline V gene data show CDR1 as SGHAT and CDR2 as FQNNGV. The CDR3 has 13 residues. The CDR3 coding sequence is TGTGCCAGCAGCCTTACAGGGGCCTACGAGCAGTACTTC. Residues: CASSLTGAYEQYF.

This clone was observed a handful of times. The gene calls are TRBV30 and TRBJ1-2, with D uncertain. CDR1 GTSNPN and CDR2 SVGIG come from the germline V gene (reference sequence). The CDR3 runs 15 residues. Trimming shortened V by 5 bases and J by 7 bases, and 23 bases separated the two germline ends. In nucleotides, the CDR3 is TGTGCCTGGGGCCCATCACCTGGCGGCCCGGTTGGCTACACCTTC. Amino acids: CAWGPSPGGPVGYTF.

The V gene is TRBV21-1, the J gene TRBJ2-2; TRBD2, as called in the table, went unchecked against the DNA. TRBV21-1 is recorded as a pseudogene. This CDR3 comprises 12 residues. The CDR3 protein is CASSKVIGELFF. CDR3 bases: TGTGCCAGCAGCAAAGTTATAGGGGAGCTGTTTTTT.

V usage is TRBV29-1 and J usage is TRBJ2-5; D is ambiguous. With 6 bases removed from V and 0 bases from J, the gap between germline ends came to 17 bases. Germline CDR1 SQVTM, CDR2 ANQGSEA. This CDR3 contains 15 residues. CDR3 DNA sequence: TGCAGCGTACACCCCCGGTGGGCAAACCAAGAGACCCAGTACTTC. It codes for CSVHPRWANQETQYF.

This clone was found once. The CDR3 DNA reads TGCGCCAGCAGCCAAGATTGGGGGGCCTACGAGCAGTACTTC. Translation gives CASSQDWGAYEQYF. The V and J genes are TRBV4-1 and TRBJ2-7, with D perhaps matching TRBD2 (6 bases). CDR1 is MGHRA, CDR2 YSYEKL, per germline. Between the trimmed V and J ends, which lost 0 bases and 2 bases, there was a span of 8 bases. The CDR3 contains 14 residues.

The rearrangement links TRBV19 to TRBJ2-4; 8 positions agree with TRBD2. The germline V gene encodes CDR1 LNHDA and CDR2 SQIVND (reference sequence). J was trimmed by 6 bases and V by 6 bases; bases with no gene match: 13. CDR3 length equals 16 residues. The CDR3 protein is CASSRRSGGEANIQYF. The CDR3 bases are TGTGCCAGTAGCCGCCGTTCGGGAGGGGAGGCAAACATTCAGTACTTC.

The chain employs TRBV27 and TRBJ1-2; 8 positions match TRBD1. Germline trimming cut 4 bases from V and 2 bases from J; bases unmatched to any gene: 0. The CDR3 consists of 13 residues. Germline lookup yields CDR1 MNHEY and CDR2 SMNVEV (reference sequence). The CDR3 DNA reads TGTGCCAGCAGTTCAGGGGGCAACTATGGCTACACCTTC. Translating it yields CASSSGGNYGYTF.

This clone was seen a few times. The chain uses TRBV29-1 and TRBJ1-2, with TRBD1 as a possible D gene (6 bases). Germline assignment: CDR1 SQVTM and CDR2 ANQGSEA. Trimming shortened V by 7 bases and J by 6 bases, and 15 bases separated the two germline ends. The CDR3 is 12 amino acids. DNA for the CDR3: TGCAGCGCTGGGGAACAGGGTAATGGCTACACCTTC. As protein: CSAGEQGNGYTF.

The chain uses TRBV4-2 and TRBJ2-5, with D unresolved. V lost 4 bases to trimming and J lost 3 bases, with 18 bases between them. This CDR3 comprises 16 residues. CDR1 and CDR2 (germline): LGHNA, YNFKEQ. The CDR3 bases are TGTGCCAGCAGCCTCAAGGGTCGGAGAACGGAAGAGACCCAGTACTTC. Translating gives CASSLKGRRTEETQYF.

In DNA, the CDR3 is TGTGCCAGCAGTGTAGGGGGCTTAGGTAATGAAAAACTGTTTTTT. This encodes CASSVGGLGNEKLFF. V gene TRBV6-1 combines with J gene TRBJ1-4, with 7 positions matching TRBD1. The CDR3 spans 15 residues. J was trimmed by 4 bases and V by 4 bases; bases with no gene match: 6. Germline V gives CDR1 MNHNS, CDR2 SASEGT.

The V and J genes are TRBV28 and TRBJ2-7; D remains unclear. The CDR3 is 15 residues long. Germline CDR1 and CDR2: MDHEN and SYDVKM. The germline V and J ends were trimmed by 6 bases and 2 bases, with 17 bases remaining between them. The CDR3 DNA follows: TGTGCCAGCAGACGGGCCACCGGGCTGGCCTACGAGCAGTACTTC. This sequence encodes CASRRATGLAYEQYF. The full variable domain, rest sourced from reference TRBV28 and TRBJ2-7, is DVKVTQSSRYLVKRTGEKVFLECVQDMDHENMFWYRQDPGLGLRLIYFSYDVKMKEKGDIPEGYSVSREKKERFSLILESASTNQTSMYLCASRRATGLAYEQYFGPGTRLTVT.

This chain uses TRBV7-3 with TRBJ2-1, with 10 bases lining up with TRBD1. The CDR3 extends over 16 amino acids. Germline V CDR1 and CDR2: SGHTA, FQGTGA. J lost 1 base, V lost 4 bases, and 4 bases had no gene match. The CDR3: CASSSPGQGSYNEQFF. The CDR3 coding sequence is TGTGCCAGCAGCTCTCCGGGACAGGGGTCCTACAATGAGCAGTTCTTC. Combining the CDR3 with reference TRBV7-3 and TRBJ2-1 gives the whole variable domain GAGVSQTPSNKVTEKGKYVELRCDPISGHTALYWYRQSLGQGPEFLIYFQGTGAADDSGLPNDRFFAVRPEGSVSTLKIQRTERGDSAVYLCASSSPGQGSYNEQFFGPGTRLTVL.

The sample holds a few counts of this clone. The V and J genes are TRBV27 and TRBJ2-7, with TRBD1 matching 9 bases. Germline-derived CDR1 and CDR2 are MNHEY and SMNVEV (reference sequence). The CDR3 has 14 residues. J lost 6 bases, V lost 6 bases, and 9 bases had no gene match. In nucleotides, the CDR3 is TGTGCCAGCAGGGATTGGGACAGGGCTTCCGAGCAGTACTTC. It specifies CASRDWDRASEQYF.